This T cell receptor beta chain comes out of a study of response to subunit inactivated influenza vaccine. The study's findings and limits: Authors suggested each seasonal influenza vaccination recruits few new T cells.

Each CDR3 protein is one row after TCRdb ran MiXCR on the RT-PCR reads. The repertoire holds fewer than 750,000 distinct CDR3 sequences, with 14% as singletons. Notes on this clonotype: Its matching antigen is unknown.

The CDR3 totals 17 residues. The junction had 10 bases not matched to a gene; V was cut back by 1 base and J by 7 bases. The chain links TRBV12-3 or TRBV12-4 to TRBJ2-1, with 10 bases lining up with TRBD2. Sequencing was performed on PBMCs from blood, taken about 11 days after vaccination. The sequence was obtained from a man aged 50 to 59 who received an inactivated influenza vaccine. CDR3 in amino acids: CASSLGSSGRASNEQFF. The CDR3 bases are TGTGCCAGCAGTTTAGGGTCCAGCGGGAGGGCCTCGAATGAGCAGTTCTTC.